The source of this T cell receptor beta chain is a study of glioma-infiltrating T cells. Study conclusions and caveats: Tissue-blood divergence was below expectation in non-neoplastic patients, above in gliomas. CDR3 overlap between tissue and blood was very small.

Turning to this clonotype: What it binds is not known.

TCR alpha and beta CDR3 regions were amplified from RNA using iRepertoire nested multiplex PCR. Tissue mRNA or PBMC total RNA, 100-400 ng, went into one-step reverse transcription and amplification. From the multiplex PCR reads, TCRdb called clonotypes with MiXCR, one entry per CDR3 protein. The sample has 100,000 to 150,000 distinct CDR3 sequences; more than 20% are singletons. This CDR3 region has 15 residues. Germline-derived CDR1 and CDR2 are WSHSY and SAAADI. The V end lost 7 bases, the J end lost 7 bases, and 20 bases lay between the germline ends. Input material: glioma tissue, nonneoplastic brain tissue, or PBMCs (not recorded which). The origin of this receptor is a human donor with low-grade glioma or glioblastoma, undergoing nonglioma brain surgery, or in good health (not recorded which). V usage is TRBV10-2 and J usage is TRBJ1-5, with a tentative D call TRBD1 (5 bases). CDR3 region: CASTEEPGLAQPQHF. CDR3 nucleotides: TGCGCCAGCACTGAAGAGCCGGGACTGGCGCAGCCCCAGCATTTT.